This is a list of T cell receptor beta chains from one sample in a study of T cell responses to AZD1222 COVID-19 vaccine. This table comes from immunoSEQ multiplex PCR, and its TCRdb copy is limited to in-frame clones, with some not included. There are 110,000 to 150,000 clones in the sample; about 92% occur only once, and about 3% lies in the top ten. Sequences were derived from peripheral blood, sampled on day 0 of AZD1222 vaccination. Receptor source: an adult in good health. Both conserved end residues are part of each CDR3. D genes are given only for firm matches. The size field is filled for only some rows; it gives once, few, many or a size class.

DNA	CDR3	size	V	J	D
TGCGCCAGCAGCCCTATCGCGGCGGGACGGAGCGAGCAGTACTTC	CASSPIAAGRSEQYF	NA	TRBV5-1	TRBJ2-7	NA
TGTGCCAGCAGTTATACCGGGACAGGGATAAACACTGAAGCTTTCTTT	CASSYTGTGINTEAFF	NA	TRBV28	TRBJ1-1	TRBD1
TGTGCCAGCAGCGCCAGCGGGTCAAGCTCCTACAATGAGCAGTTCTTC	CASSASGSSSYNEQFF	NA	TRBV9	TRBJ2-1	NA
TGTGCCAGCAGACCCTCGTCACAGGGCTCAGGCGAGCAGTTCTTC	CASRPSSQGSGEQFF	once	TRBV2	TRBJ2-1	NA
TGTGCCAGCAGTGAATTTGGGGGTAGCGCAGATACGCAGTATTTT	CASSEFGGSADTQYF	NA	TRBV6-1	TRBJ2-3	NA
TGTGCCAGTAGCCTACAGGGGCCCACGTTTGATAGCAATCAGCCCCAGCATTTT	CASSLQGPTFDSNQPQHF	NA	TRBV19	TRBJ1-5	TRBD1
TGTGCCAGCACCCCTTTCAACAATCAGCCCCAGCATTTT	CASTPFNNQPQHF	NA	TRBV12-3/TRBV12-4	TRBJ1-5	NA
TGCGCCAGCAGGGTTGGGGACACCTATAATTCACCCCTCCACTTT	CASRVGDTYNSPLHF	once	TRBV5-1	TRBJ1-6	NA
TGTGCCAGCAGCCAAGATTGGCTAGCGGGAGTTGGTGAGCAGTTCTTC	CASSQDWLAGVGEQFF	once	TRBV4-2	TRBJ2-1	TRBD2
TGTGCCAGCAGTTACCCACAGGGTAGAACTGAAGCTTTCTTT	CASSYPQGRTEAFF	NA	TRBV6-2/TRBV6-3	TRBJ1-1	NA
TGTGCCAGCAGCTGGGACGGTTCCTACGAGCAGTACTTC	CASSWDGSYEQYF	NA	TRBV6-2/TRBV6-3	TRBJ2-7	NA
TGTGCCAGCAGCCAAGATCGGTACAGCAACTCTGGAAACACCATATATTTT	CASSQDRYSNSGNTIYF	NA	TRBV3-1/TRBV3-2	TRBJ1-3	NA
TGTGCCAGCAGTTACGGCGGGCCCTCCTACGAGCAGTACTTC	CASSYGGPSYEQYF	NA	TRBV6-2/TRBV6-3	TRBJ2-7	NA
TGTGCCAGTAGTATCGGAGGGACAGGGACCTACGAGCAGTACTTC	CASSIGGTGTYEQYF	NA	TRBV19	TRBJ2-7	TRBD1
TGCAGCGTTGTCGCGGGAGGCACTAATGAAAAACTGTTTTTT	CSVVAGGTNEKLFF	few	TRBV29-1	TRBJ1-4	NA
TGTGCCTGGAGTCAAGGACAGGATCAGCCCCAGCATTTT	CAWSQGQDQPQHF	NA	TRBV30	TRBJ1-5	TRBD1
TGCGCCAGCAGCTTGGATTCGGGGATGGGTGGAAACACCATATATTTT	CASSLDSGMGGNTIYF	NA	TRBV5-1	TRBJ1-3	NA
TGTGCCAGCACTAGAACGGGCGTCGACTTC	CASTRTGVDF	NA	TRBV5-8	TRBJ2-7	NA
TGTGCCAGCAGTTTGGGGACTTCTTACAATGAGCAGTTCTTC	CASSLGTSYNEQFF	NA	TRBV27	TRBJ2-1	NA
TGTGCCAGCAGTTACAGGACTACTAACTATGGCTACACCTTC	CASSYRTTNYGYTF	NA	TRBV6-5	TRBJ1-2	NA
TGTGCCAGCAGCCGCTGGGACCTAATAGCCATCTATGAGCAGTTCTTC	CASSRWDLIAIYEQFF	NA	TRBV5-4	TRBJ2-1	NA
TGCGCCAGCAGCCATCCGGGGGACGGCTATGGCTACACCTTC	CASSHPGDGYGYTF	NA	TRBV4-1	TRBJ1-2	NA
TGTGCCAGCAGCTTAGAGACCCTTAACTATGGCTACACCTTC	CASSLETLNYGYTF	once	TRBV13	TRBJ1-2	NA
TGTGCCAGCAGCTTAGTGTTCAGGGGTGGCAATCAGCCCCAGCATTTT	CASSLVFRGGNQPQHF	NA	TRBV7-9	TRBJ1-5	NA
TGTGCCAGCAGTGAATCCGGCCTACTGTACAATGAGCAGTTCTTC	CASSESGLLYNEQFF	once	TRBV2	TRBJ2-1	NA
TGCGCCAGCAGCGGTGGACAGGGGACAATAGGAAACACCATATATTTT	CASSGGQGTIGNTIYF	NA	TRBV5-1	TRBJ1-3	TRBD1
TGTGCCAGCAGTTACGGGGGGGCCCCCCCCTACAATGAGCAGTTCTTC	CASSYGGAPPYNEQFF	once	TRBV6-5	TRBJ2-1	NA
TGTGCCAGCAGCCCCAGGGGGACAGGGGCCTACGAGCAGTACTTC	CASSPRGTGAYEQYF	once	TRBV2	TRBJ2-7	TRBD1
TGTGCCAGCAGCCCTACAGGGGGAGGTGAAAAACTGTTTTTT	CASSPTGGGEKLFF	NA	TRBV7-3	TRBJ1-4	TRBD1
TGTGCCAGCAGTTACTCGGTAGGGCCAGTCGAAGCTTTCTTT	CASSYSVGPVEAFF	NA	TRBV6-5	TRBJ1-1	NA
TGCAGTGCTAGTATCCGGGTACAAGGGCAAGAGACCCAGTACTTC	CSASIRVQGQETQYF	NA	TRBV20-1	TRBJ2-5	NA
TGTGCCTGGAGTACCAGCCTTAACTATGGCTACACCTTC	CAWSTSLNYGYTF	NA	TRBV30	TRBJ1-2	NA
TGTGCCAGCAGTAGGGGGACCTCTGGGGCCAACGTCCTGACTTTC	CASSRGTSGANVLTF	NA	TRBV6-5	TRBJ2-6	NA
TGTGCCTGGAGTGTACGTCGGAGCCTTAGAGGCTACACCTTC	CAWSVRRSLRGYTF	NA	TRBV30	TRBJ1-2	NA
TGCGCCAGCAGCCCCGGACCGAAACTTAATCAGCCCCAGCATTTT	CASSPGPKLNQPQHF	NA	TRBV5-1	TRBJ1-5	NA
TGTGCCAGCAGGCTTATTCGGGTTGAAAGTGCGAACACTGAAGCTTTCTTT	CASRLIRVESANTEAFF	NA	TRBV28	TRBJ1-1	NA
TGTGCCAGCAGCCAAGATCGGATGAACACTGAAGCTTTCTTT	CASSQDRMNTEAFF	NA	TRBV4-2	TRBJ1-1	NA
TGCGCCAGCAGCCAGCCAAAGGAGGGTGGGGGCAATGAGCAGTTCTTC	CASSQPKEGGGNEQFF	NA	TRBV4-1	TRBJ2-1	NA